This T cell receptor beta chain came from a study of T cell responses to AZD1222 COVID-19 vaccine (dated by TCRdb to 2020 to 2023). The study in broad terms: A total of approximately 240 trial participants underwent TCR sequencing, of whom some 200 had received two doses of AZD1222 and about 26 had received two doses of the MenACWY control vaccine. Trial participants were enrolled by age into 18-55, 56-69 and 70-plus year subgroups, with around 150, 28 and 57 TCR-sequenced participants respectively. Broad study findings and their caveats: Nearly half of unique spike-specific TCRs reportedly recognized epitopes outside regions mutated in the B.1.351 and B.1.1.7 variants. A significant rise in spike-specific TCR breadth and depth was observed after two AZD1222 doses relative to day 0 and relative to MenACWY recipients. No day 14 peak-response samples were available, so repertoires were characterized only after the peak T cell response. Most participants were white British and females outnumbered males, and the authors suggested that clonal diversity may have been underestimated. The whole spike protein was spanned by vaccine-associated CD4 TCRs, and dominant responses were seen in regions 160-218 and 743-854. The 56-69-year group was small, and its depth increase did not reach significance, likely because of low power. Only six AZD1222 recipients were SARS-CoV-2 seropositive at baseline, limiting conclusions about previously exposed vaccinees.

The sample's time point label is to be understood as: about 28 days (+/-7) after the second vaccine dose. In the paper's terms, the treatment or condition label means: meningococcal conjugate vaccine given as trial control. The vaccinee samples were drawn from two UK trials, COV001 and COV002, one of which was a single-blind randomized controlled phase 2/3 trial testing AZD1222 (ChAdOx1 nCoV-19) in healthy adults. For TCRbeta chain sequencing, PBMC samples from trial participants were taken at day 0 and at day 28 after the second dose. The germline V gene yields SGHTA for CDR1 and FQGNSA for CDR2. The CDR3 runs 18 amino acids, cysteine and phenylalanine included. Just CDR3 DNA is preserved here, 54 bases in frame from base 1. Here V drops 2 bases and J drops 2 bases, and the junction holds 14 bases not matched to any gene. The CDR3 regions of human TCRbeta chains were subjected to immunosequencing. The source study handled its data this way. Repertoire TCRs were matched against a reference library of SARS-CoV-2-specific TCRs generated with the MIRA antigen-specificity platform. Breadth meant the fraction of unique TCRs that were SARS-CoV-2-associated, whereas depth meant the fraction of total T cells that were SARS-CoV-2-associated. Using the MIRA data, each spike-specific TCR was assigned both to the spike region to which the TCR was reactive and to a CD4 or CD8 class. Log10-transformed breadth and depth values were compared by one-way ANOVA with Sidak's multiple comparisons tests. Entries here come from immuneACCESS through TCRdb and include only in-frame sequences with V and J called. Some clones fail to appear in such tables; in the studies checked, an unresolved V gene covers under half of the shortfall, and the cause of the remainder is unknown. The V and J calls and clone size are taken from that table; D and trimming were inferred from the DNA. This sample has some 190,000 clones in its table, and about 95% of those were observed once. Around 1.7% of the sample is in the top ten clones.

This clone was observed a handful of times. Which antigen it targets is not known. It has no much larger one-base neighbor in the sample; base qualities were not kept. This sequence originates from an adult who received the MenACWY meningococcal vaccine as a control. This chain joins TRBV7-2 to TRBJ1-1, and TRBD1 matches 7 of the central bases. The source was peripheral blood, collected 28 days after the second dose of the MenACWY control vaccine. The DNA reads as follows: TGTGCCAGCAGCTTACGGTCCCCACAGGGGCGGTCAAACACTGAAGCTTTCTTT. Its coded protein is CASSLRSPQGRSNTEAFF.